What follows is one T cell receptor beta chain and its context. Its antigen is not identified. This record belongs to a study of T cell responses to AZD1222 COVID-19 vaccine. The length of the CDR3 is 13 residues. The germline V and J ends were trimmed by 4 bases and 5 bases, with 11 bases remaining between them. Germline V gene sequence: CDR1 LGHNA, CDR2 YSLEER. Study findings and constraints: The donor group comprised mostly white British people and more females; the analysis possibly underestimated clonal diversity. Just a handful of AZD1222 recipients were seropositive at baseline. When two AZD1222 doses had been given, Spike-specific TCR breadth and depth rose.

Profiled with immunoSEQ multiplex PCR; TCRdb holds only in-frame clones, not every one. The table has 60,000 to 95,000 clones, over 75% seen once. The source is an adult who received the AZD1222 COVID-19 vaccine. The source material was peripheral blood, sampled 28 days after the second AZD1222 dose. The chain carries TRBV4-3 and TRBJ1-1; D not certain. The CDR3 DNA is TGCGCCAGCAGCCTTATGGTTTGGACTGAAGCTTTCTTT. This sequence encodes CASSLMVWTEAFF.